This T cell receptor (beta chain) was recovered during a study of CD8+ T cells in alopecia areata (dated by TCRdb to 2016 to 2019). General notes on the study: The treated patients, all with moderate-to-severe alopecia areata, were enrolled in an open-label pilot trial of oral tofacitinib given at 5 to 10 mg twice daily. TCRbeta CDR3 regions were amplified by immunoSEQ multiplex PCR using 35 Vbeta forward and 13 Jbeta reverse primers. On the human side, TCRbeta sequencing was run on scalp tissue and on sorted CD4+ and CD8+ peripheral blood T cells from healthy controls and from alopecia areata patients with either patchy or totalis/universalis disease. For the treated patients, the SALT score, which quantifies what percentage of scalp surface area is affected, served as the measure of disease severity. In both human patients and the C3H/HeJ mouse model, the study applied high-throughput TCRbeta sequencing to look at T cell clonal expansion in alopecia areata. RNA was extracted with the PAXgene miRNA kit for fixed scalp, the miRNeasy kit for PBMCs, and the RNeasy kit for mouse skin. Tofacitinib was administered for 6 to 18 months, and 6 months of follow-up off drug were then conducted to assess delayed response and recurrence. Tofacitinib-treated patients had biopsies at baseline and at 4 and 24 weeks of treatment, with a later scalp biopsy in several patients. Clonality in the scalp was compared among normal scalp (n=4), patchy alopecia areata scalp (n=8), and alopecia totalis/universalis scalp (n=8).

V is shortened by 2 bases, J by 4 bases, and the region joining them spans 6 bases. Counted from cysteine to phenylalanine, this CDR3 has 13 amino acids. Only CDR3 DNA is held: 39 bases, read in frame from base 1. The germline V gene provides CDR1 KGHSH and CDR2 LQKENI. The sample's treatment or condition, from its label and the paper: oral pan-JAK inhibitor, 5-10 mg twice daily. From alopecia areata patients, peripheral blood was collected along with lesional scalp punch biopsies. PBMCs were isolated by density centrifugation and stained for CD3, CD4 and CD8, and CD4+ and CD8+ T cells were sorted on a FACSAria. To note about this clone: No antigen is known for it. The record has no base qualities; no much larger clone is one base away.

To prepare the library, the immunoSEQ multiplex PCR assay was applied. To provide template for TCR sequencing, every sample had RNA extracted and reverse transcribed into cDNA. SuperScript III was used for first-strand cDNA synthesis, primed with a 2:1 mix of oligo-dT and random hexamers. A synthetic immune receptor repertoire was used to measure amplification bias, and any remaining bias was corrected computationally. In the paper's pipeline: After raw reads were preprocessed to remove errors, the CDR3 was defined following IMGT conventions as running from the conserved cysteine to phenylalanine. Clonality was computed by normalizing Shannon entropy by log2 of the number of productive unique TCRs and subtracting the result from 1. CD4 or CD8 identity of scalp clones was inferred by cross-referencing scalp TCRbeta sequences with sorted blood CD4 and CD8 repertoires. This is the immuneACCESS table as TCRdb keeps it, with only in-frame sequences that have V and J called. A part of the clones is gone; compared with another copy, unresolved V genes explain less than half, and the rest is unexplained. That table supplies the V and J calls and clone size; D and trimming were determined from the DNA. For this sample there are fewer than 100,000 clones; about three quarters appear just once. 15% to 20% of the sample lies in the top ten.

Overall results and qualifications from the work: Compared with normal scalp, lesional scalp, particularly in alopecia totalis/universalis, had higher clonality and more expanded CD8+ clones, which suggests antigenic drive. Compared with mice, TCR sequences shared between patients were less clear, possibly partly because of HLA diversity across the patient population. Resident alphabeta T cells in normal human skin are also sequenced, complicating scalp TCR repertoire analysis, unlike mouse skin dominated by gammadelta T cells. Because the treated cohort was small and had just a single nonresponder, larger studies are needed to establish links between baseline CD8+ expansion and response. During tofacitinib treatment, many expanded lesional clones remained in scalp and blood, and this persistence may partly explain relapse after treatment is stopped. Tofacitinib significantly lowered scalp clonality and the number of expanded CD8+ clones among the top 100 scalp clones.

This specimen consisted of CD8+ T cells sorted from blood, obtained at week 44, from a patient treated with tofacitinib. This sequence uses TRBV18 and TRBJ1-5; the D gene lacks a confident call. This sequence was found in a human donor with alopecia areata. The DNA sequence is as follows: TGTGCCAGCTCACCAACGCTTAATCAGCCCCAGCATTTT. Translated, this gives CASSPTLNQPQHF.